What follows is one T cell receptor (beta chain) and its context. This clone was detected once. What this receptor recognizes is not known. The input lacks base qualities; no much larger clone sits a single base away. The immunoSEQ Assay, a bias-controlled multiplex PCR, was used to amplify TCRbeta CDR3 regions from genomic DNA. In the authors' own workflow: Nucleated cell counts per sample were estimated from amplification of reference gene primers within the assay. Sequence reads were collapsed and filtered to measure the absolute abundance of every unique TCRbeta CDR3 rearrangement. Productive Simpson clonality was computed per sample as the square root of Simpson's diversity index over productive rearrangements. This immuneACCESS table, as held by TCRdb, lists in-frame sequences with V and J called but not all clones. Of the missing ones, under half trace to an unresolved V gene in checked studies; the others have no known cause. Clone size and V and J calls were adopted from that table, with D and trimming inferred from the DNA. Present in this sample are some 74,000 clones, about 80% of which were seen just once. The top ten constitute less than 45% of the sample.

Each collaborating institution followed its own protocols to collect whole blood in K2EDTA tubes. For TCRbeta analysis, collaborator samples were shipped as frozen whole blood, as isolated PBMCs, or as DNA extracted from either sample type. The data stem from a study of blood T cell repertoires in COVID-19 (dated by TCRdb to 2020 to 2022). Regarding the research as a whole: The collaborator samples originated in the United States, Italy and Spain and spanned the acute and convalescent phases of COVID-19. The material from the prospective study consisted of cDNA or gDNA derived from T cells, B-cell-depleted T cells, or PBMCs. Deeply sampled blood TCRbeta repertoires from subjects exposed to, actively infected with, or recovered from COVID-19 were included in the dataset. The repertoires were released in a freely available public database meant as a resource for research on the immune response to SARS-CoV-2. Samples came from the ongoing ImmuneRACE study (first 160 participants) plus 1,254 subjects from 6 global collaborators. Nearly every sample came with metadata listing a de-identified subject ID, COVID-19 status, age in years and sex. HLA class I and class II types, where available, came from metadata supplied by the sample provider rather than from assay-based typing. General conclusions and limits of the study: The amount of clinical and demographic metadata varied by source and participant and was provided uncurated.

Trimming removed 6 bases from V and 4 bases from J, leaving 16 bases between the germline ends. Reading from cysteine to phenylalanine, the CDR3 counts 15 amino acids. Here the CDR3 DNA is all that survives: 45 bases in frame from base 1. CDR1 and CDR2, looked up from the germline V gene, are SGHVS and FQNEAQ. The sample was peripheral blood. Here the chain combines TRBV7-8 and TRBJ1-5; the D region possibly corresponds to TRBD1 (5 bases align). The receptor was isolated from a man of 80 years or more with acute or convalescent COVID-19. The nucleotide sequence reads TGTGCCAGCAGATCAGGCGGAGGGGCGAATCAGCCCCAGCATTTT. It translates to CASRSGGGANQPQHF.